This entry features one T cell receptor beta chain sequence. Relative to the germline gene, one junction end is altered; a read error may explain this. The data were obtained in a study of regulatory T cells in long-lasting Graves disease. The CDR3 is made up of 13 amino acids. Per germline, CDR1 LGHDT and CDR2 YNNKEL (reference sequence). As to time point: persistent/refractory GD, antithyroid drugs over 5 years with positive TRAb. RNA from PBMCs was the source of the TCR library. Researchers made TCR beta libraries by using iRepertoire HTBI primers and running Arm-PCR on CDR3 regions. TCRdb re-analysed the multiplex PCR reads in MiXCR, keeping a single row per CDR3 protein. The sample gives about 290,000 distinct CDR3 sequences, 22% of which show up once; roughly three fifths is in the top ten.

The sample was peripheral blood mononuclear cells (PBMCs), taken when the disease was refractory, from a patient treated with antithyroid drugs. V gene TRBV3-1 combines with J gene TRBJ2-1, with D perhaps matching TRBD1 (8 bases). The receptor was derived from a female donor with Graves disease. The CDR3 coding sequence is TGTGCCAGCAGAGGACAGGGAGGGAATGAGCGGTTCTTC. Its protein is CASRGQGGNERFF.